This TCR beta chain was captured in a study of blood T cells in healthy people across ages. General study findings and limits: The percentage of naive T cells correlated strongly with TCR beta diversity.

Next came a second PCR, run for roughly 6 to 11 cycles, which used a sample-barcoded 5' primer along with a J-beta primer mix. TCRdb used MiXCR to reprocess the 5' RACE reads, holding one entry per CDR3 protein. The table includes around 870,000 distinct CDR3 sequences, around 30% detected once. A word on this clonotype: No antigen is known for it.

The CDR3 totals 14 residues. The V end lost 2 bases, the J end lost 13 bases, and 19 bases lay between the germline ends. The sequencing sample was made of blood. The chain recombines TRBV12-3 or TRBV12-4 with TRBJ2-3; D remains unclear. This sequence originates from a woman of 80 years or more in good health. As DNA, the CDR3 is TGTGCCAGCAGTTTAAGCCTGGGCCCAGATGCGGAGTATTTT. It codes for CASSLSLGPDAEYF.